The following is a T cell receptor (beta chain) sequence with its context. Its target is unknown. Germline V gene lookup returns CDR1 SGHVS and CDR2 FQNEAQ. The CDR3 runs to 20 residues. V lost 8 bases and J lost 6; bases outside the gene matches: 28. PCR amplification relied on 60 Vbeta primers (plus 13 Jbeta primers). Method: immunoSEQ multiplex PCR; TCRdb's copy keeps in-frame clones and lacks some. The data show about 110,000 clones, with around 79% seen just once and approximately 3.8% held by the top ten. This sample was taken from a study of cytomegalovirus exposure and HLA in healthy donors. Study-level findings and limits: Donors belonging to an Asian-associated ancestry cluster reportedly showed fewer N-insertions in productive TCRs than the approximately 670-donor mean, according to what a later analysis found. The authors enumerated roughly 180 TCR beta chains as linked to cytomegalovirus. Of the V segments, some could not be distinguished, including TRBV6-2 and TRBV6-3, and were excluded. Earlier analysis looked at TCR beta V segments, and most were productive about 90% or about 30% of the time.

The origin of this receptor is a woman between 40 and 55 years old in good health and CMV-seronegative. The sequencing sample was made of PBMCs. The chain joins TRBV7-8 to TRBJ2-1; 7 nucleotides align to TRBD2. CDR3 sequence reads: CASGVGREASRLRALNEQFF. The CDR3 coding sequence is TGTGCCAGCGGAGTCGGACGGGAGGCTTCTCGTCTGAGGGCCCTCAATGAGCAGTTCTTC.